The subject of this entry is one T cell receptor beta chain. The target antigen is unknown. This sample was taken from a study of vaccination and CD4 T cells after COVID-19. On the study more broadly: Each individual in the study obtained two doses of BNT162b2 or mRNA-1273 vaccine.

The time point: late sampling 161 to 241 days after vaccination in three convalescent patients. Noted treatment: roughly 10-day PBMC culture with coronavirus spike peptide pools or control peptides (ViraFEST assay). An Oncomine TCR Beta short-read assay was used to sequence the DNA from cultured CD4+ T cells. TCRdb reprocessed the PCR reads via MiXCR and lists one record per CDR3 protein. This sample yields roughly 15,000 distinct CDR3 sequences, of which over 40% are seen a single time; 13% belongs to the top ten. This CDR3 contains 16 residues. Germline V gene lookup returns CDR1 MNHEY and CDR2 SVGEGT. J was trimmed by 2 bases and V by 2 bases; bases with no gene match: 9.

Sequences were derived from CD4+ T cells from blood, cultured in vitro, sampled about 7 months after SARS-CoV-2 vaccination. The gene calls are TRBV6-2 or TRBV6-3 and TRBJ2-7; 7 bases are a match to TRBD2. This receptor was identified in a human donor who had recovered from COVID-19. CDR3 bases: TGTGCCAGCAGTTACCTTGGCGGGAGCGGTACCTACGAGCAGTACTTC. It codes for CASSYLGGSGTYEQYF.